These 24 T cell receptor beta chains originate from one sample sequenced in a study of T cell responses to AZD1222 COVID-19 vaccine. Libraries were prepared by immunoSEQ multiplex PCR; TCRdb keeps only in-frame clonotypes and omits some of them. The sample lists 140,000 to 150,000 clones, about 92% occurring once. The source was peripheral blood, collected 28 days after the second AZD1222 dose. These receptors were collected from an adult who received the AZD1222 COVID-19 vaccine.

V usage is TRBV10-2 and J usage is TRBJ2-1; D is perhaps TRBD2 (5 bases). CDR1 WSHSY and CDR2 SAAADI come from the germline V gene. Trimming removed 6 bases from V and 8 bases from J, with 14 bases in between. The CDR3 spans 13 residues. This CDR3 is CASRDSIAHEQFF. CDR3 sequence (DNA): TGCGCCAGCAGGGACTCGATCGCCCATGAGCAGTTCTTC.

The chain links TRBV5-1 to TRBJ2-2; a possible D gene is TRBD1 (5 bases). The CDR3 consists of 14 residues. Per germline, CDR1 SGHRS and CDR2 YFSETQ. Between the trimmed V and J ends, which lost 7 bases and 0 bases, there was a span of 10 bases. The CDR3 sequence: CASLQDSNTGELFF. The CDR3, as DNA: TGCGCCAGCCTACAGGATTCGAACACCGGGGAGCTGTTTTTT.

The chain uses TRBV9 and TRBJ1-1, with D tentatively TRBD1 (5 bases). CDR3 length: 16 residues. Per the germline V gene, CDR1 is SGDLS and CDR2 is YYNGEE. V gave up 4 bases and J gave up 4 bases, with 20 bases separating them. The CDR3: CASSSPPGGVSTEAFF. CDR3 nucleotides: TGTGCCAGCAGCTCTCCACCGGGAGGGGTGAGCACTGAAGCTTTCTTT. Drawing the rest from reference TRBV9 and TRBJ1-1, the complete variable domain is DSGVTQTPKHLITATGQRVTLRCSPRSGDLSVYWYQQSLDQGLQFLIQYYNGEERAKGNILERFSAQQFPDLHSELNLSSLELGDSALYFCASSSPPGGVSTEAFFGQGTRLTVV.

The chain recombines TRBV5-1 with TRBJ2-6, with TRBD1 identical over 7 bases. The CDR3 is 16 amino acids. The germline V gene has CDR1 SGHRS and CDR2 YFSETQ. With V trimmed by 2 bases and J by 2 bases, 4 bases remained unmatched. CDR3 bases: TGCGCCAGCAGCTTACAGGGGACGGCTGGGGCCAACGTCCTGACTTTC. Translation: CASSLQGTAGANVLTF.

The chain has TRBV12-3 or TRBV12-4 and TRBJ2-7, with D unresolved. The CDR3 loop spans 12 amino acids. Trimming removed 5 bases at V and 0 bases at J, with 5 bases between. The CDR3 reads CASSRGSYEQYF. The CDR3 DNA reads as TGTGCCAGCAGTCGTGGCTCCTACGAGCAGTACTTC.

This clone has just one count. This chain links TRBV7-9 with TRBJ2-1; TRBD2 aligns across 7 bases. The junction had 22 bases not matched to a gene; V was cut back by 4 bases and J by 7 bases. The CDR3 totals 19 residues. CDR1 and CDR2 (germline): SEHNR, FQNEAQ (reference sequence). The CDR3 loop reads CASSSPHERMTSLGNEQFF. CDR3 DNA: TGTGCCAGCAGCTCCCCCCACGAACGGATGACTAGCCTCGGGAATGAGCAGTTCTTC.

The CDR3 region has the DNA TGTGCCAGTAGAGTGGACAGGGCGGACACTGAAGCTTTCTTT. Amino acid sequence: CASRVDRADTEAFF. V is TRBV19 and J is TRBJ1-1; 8 positions match TRBD1. V was clipped by 6 bases and J by 3 bases; unmatched bases: 6. The CDR3 is made up of 14 amino acids. Germline CDR1 LNHDA, CDR2 SQIVND (reference sequence).

CDR3 loop: CASSLWTGSETQYF. CDR3 in DNA: TGTGCCAGCAGTCTTTGGACAGGGTCAGAGACCCAGTACTTC. The chain is built from TRBV6-2 or TRBV6-3 and TRBJ2-5, with 8 bases matching TRBD1. The CDR3 loop spans 14 amino acids. The ends lost 5 bases at V and 4 bases at J; junction bases unmatched: 6. The V gene's germline CDR1 is MNHEY and CDR2 SVGEGT.

CDR3 in DNA: TGTGCCAGCAGCTTGTCGTCAACTAATGAAAAACTGTTTTTT. It encodes CASSLSSTNEKLFF. The J gene is TRBJ1-4, the V gene TRBV5-8; D remains ambiguous. The V end lost 1 base, the J end lost 0 bases, and 4 bases lay between the germline ends. The CDR3 totals 14 residues. Per germline, CDR1 SGHTS and CDR2 YDEGEE.

The V call is TRBV7-9, the J call TRBJ2-7; D is uncertain. The CDR3 runs 12 residues. V lost 1 base to trimming and J lost 6 bases, with 7 bases between them. CDR1 and CDR2 (germline): SEHNR, FQNEAQ (reference sequence). The CDR3 sequence: CASSLEVSEQYF. In nucleotides, the CDR3 is TGTGCCAGCAGCTTAGAGGTTTCCGAGCAGTACTTC.

V usage is TRBV30 and J usage is TRBJ1-6; D unclear. CDR1 and CDR2 (germline): GTSNPN, SVGIG (reference sequence). The V and J ends lost 4 bases and 6 bases respectively, with 16 bases between them. This CDR3 has 15 amino acids. The CDR3 nucleotides are TGTGCCTGGACCCGTTCCAAGGTGGGTAATTCACCCCTCCACTTT. This codes for CAWTRSKVGNSPLHF.

V and J are TRBV25-1 and TRBJ2-3, with D perhaps assigned TRBD1 or TRBD2 (6 bases each). Germline values: CDR1 MGHDK, CDR2 SYGVNS. The CDR3 spans 18 residues. Trimming took off 0 bases at V and 2 bases at J, with 18 bases between the two ends. The CDR3: CASSEYYHRPGATDTQYF. CDR3 nucleotide sequence: TGTGCCAGCAGTGAATATTATCACCGACCGGGGGCCACAGATACGCAGTATTTT.

V usage is TRBV5-5 and J usage is TRBJ1-4; D not resolved. CDR1 is SGHKS and CDR2 is YYEKEE in the germline V gene (reference sequence). Trimming took 3 bases from V and 0 from J, leaving 6 bases between them. This CDR3 has 14 amino acids. The CDR3 loop is CASSYLATNEKLFF. The DNA of the CDR3 is TGTGCCAGCAGCTACCTGGCAACTAATGAAAAACTGTTTTTT.

The chain uses TRBV20-1 and TRBJ2-7; 9 bases fit TRBD1. The CDR3 has 11 residues. Germline CDR1 reads DFQATT; CDR2 reads SNEGSKA (reference sequence). V was clipped by 5 bases and J by 4 bases; unmatched bases: 0. As DNA, the CDR3 is TGCAGTGCTGGGACAGGGTACGAGCAGTACTTC. Amino acids: CSAGTGYEQYF.

This chain uses TRBV19 with TRBJ1-2; D possibly corresponds to TRBD1 (5 bases). This CDR3 spans 16 amino acids. Trimming shortened V by 4 bases and J by 8 bases, and 23 bases separated the two germline ends. Germline lookup yields CDR1 LNHDA and CDR2 SQIVND (reference sequence). Here the CDR3 reads CASSNPHLLTGEGYTF. Written as DNA, the CDR3 is TGTGCCAGTAGTAACCCGCACCTCCTCACAGGAGAGGGCTACACCTTC.

This clone was seen more than once but under ten times. The chain is built from TRBV19 and TRBJ1-4; maybe TRBD1 (6 bases). Deletions cut 6 bases from V and 4 bases from J, with 15 bases between. Germline lookup yields CDR1 LNHDA and CDR2 SQIVND (reference sequence). The CDR3 covers 15 residues. The chain's CDR3 is CASSPIQGLNEKLFF. In DNA, the CDR3 is TGTGCCAGTAGCCCCATACAGGGTCTTAATGAAAAACTGTTTTTT.

This chain uses TRBV28 with TRBJ2-7; a possible D gene is TRBD2 (5 bases). Trimming removed 4 bases at V and 6 bases at J, with 13 bases between. The CDR3 length is 13 residues. Per germline, CDR1 MDHEN and CDR2 SYDVKM. The CDR3 bases are TGTGCCAGCAGTTCCCCTAGCCATCCCGAGCAGTACTTC. It is translated as CASSSPSHPEQYF.

As DNA, the CDR3 is TGTGCCAGCAGCTTAGCCCTTGGGGGCTTCCCGTTCGTGAACACTGAAGCTTTCTTT. Protein sequence: CASSLALGGFPFVNTEAFF. The chain employs TRBV7-2 and TRBJ1-1, with D perhaps matching TRBD1 (6 bases). The germline V gene has CDR1 SGHTA and CDR2 FQGNSA. Between the trimmed V and J ends, which lost 0 bases and 0 bases, there was a span of 20 bases. There are 19 residues in the CDR3.

The chain links TRBV3-1 (or the pseudogene TRBV3-2) to TRBJ1-1; perhaps TRBD1 as D (6 bases). CDR1 and CDR2 from the germline V gene are LGHDT and YNNKEL (reference sequence). This CDR3 is 15 amino acids long. Trimming pared 4 bases from V and 1 base from J, leaving 13 bases between. The CDR3: CASSREAGENTEAFF. In nucleotides, the CDR3 is TGTGCCAGCAGCCGAGAGGCAGGGGAGAACACTGAAGCTTTCTTT.

The chain joins TRBV29-1 to TRBJ1-1; D is undetermined. The CDR3 runs to 13 residues. Trimming left V 3 bases short and J 0 bases short, with 8 bases between. Germline assignment: CDR1 SQVTM and CDR2 ANQGSEA. The CDR3 here is CSVDGEMNTEAFF. In DNA form, the CDR3 reads TGCAGCGTTGATGGGGAAATGAACACTGAAGCTTTCTTT.

This chain connects TRBV30 to TRBJ1-1, with D unresolved. Germline CDR1 GTSNPN, CDR2 SVGIG (reference sequence). The CDR3 runs to 13 residues. Trimming pared 3 bases from V and 3 bases from J, leaving 11 bases between. CDR3 loop: CAWSPAKHTEAFF. CDR3 DNA: TGTGCCTGGAGCCCCGCTAAGCACACTGAAGCTTTCTTT.

V usage is TRBV27 and J usage is TRBJ1-2; tentatively, D is TRBD1 (5 bases). There are 16 residues in the CDR3. The ends were cut back, 5 bases at V and 8 bases at J, with 24 bases in the middle. From germline, CDR1 is MNHEY and CDR2 SMNVEV (reference sequence). CDR3 in amino acids: CASSPNFGTPLSGYTF. Here the CDR3 DNA reads TGTGCCAGCAGTCCAAATTTCGGGACTCCTTTAAGCGGCTACACCTTC.

V usage is TRBV7-8 and J usage is TRBJ2-5, with 8 bases aligning to TRBD1. CDR1 and CDR2 from the germline V gene are SGHVS and FQNEAQ. The CDR3 has 15 amino acids. The V and J ends lost 4 bases and 4 bases, in that order; junction bases with no gene match: 8. This chain's CDR3 is CASSSAGGWGETQYF. CDR3 in DNA: TGTGCCAGCAGCTCCGCAGGGGGCTGGGGAGAGACCCAGTACTTC.

The chain carries TRBV19 and TRBJ1-1, with 9 positions matching TRBD1. The CDR3 spans 15 residues. From germline, CDR1 is LNHDA and CDR2 SQIVND (reference sequence). With V trimmed by 6 bases and J by 6 bases, 11 bases remained unmatched. The CDR3 is CASRAGQGLVPEAFF. The CDR3 DNA sequence: TGTGCCAGTAGGGCGGGACAGGGTTTGGTACCTGAAGCTTTCTTT. Variable domain in full (rest from reference TRBV19 and TRBJ1-1): DGGITQSPKYLFRKEGQNVTLSCEQNLNHDAMYWYRQDPGQGLRLIYYSQIVNDFQKGDIAEGYSVSREKKESFPLTVTSAQKNPTAFYLCASRAGQGLVPEAFFGQGTRLTVV.